The T cell receptor (beta chain) under discussion was sequenced for a study of CD8 T cells in ankylosing spondylitis. Using quantitative 5'-RACE with molecular barcodes, the authors made TCR beta libraries. MiXCR, applied by TCRdb to the 5' RACE reads, yields one record per CDR3 protein. The table has around 32,000 distinct CDR3 sequences, 6.5% to 9% seen once. Study results and caveats: Earlier studies detected some motif variants in reactive arthritis synovial fluid and blood. Relatively scarce in peripheral blood, disease-linked clones were CD8+. Seemingly characteristic of ankylosing spondylitis blood was a TCR beta motif consisting of under 10 highly homologous variants.

This clonotype was seen at least ten times. What it binds is unknown. The trim removed 6 bases at V and 0 bases at J, leaving 3 bases unmatched. The length of the CDR3 is 15 residues. This clonotype originated in a male donor with ankylosing spondylitis or in good health (not recorded which). The specimen was blood, either unsorted or a sorted T cell fraction (not recorded which). V gene TRBV12-3 or TRBV12-4 combines with J gene TRBJ2-1; 9 nucleotides align to TRBD1. The CDR3: CASSLDRGSYNEQFF. For the CDR3, the DNA is TGTGCCAGCAGCTTGGACAGGGGCTCCTACAATGAGCAGTTCTTC.